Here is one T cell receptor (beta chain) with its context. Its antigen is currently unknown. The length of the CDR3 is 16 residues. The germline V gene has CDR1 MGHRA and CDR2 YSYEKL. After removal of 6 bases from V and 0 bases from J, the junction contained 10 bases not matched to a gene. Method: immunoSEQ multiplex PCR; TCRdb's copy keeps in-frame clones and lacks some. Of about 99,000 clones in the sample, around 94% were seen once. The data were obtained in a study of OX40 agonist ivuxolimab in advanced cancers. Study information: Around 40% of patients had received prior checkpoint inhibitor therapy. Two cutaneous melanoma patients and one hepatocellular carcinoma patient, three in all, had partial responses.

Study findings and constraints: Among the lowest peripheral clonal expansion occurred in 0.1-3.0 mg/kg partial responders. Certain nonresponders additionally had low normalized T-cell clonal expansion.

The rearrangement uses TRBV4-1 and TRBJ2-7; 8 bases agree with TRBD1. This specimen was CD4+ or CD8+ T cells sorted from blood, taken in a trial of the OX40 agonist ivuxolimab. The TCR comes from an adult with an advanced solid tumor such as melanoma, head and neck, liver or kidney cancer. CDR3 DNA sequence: TGCGCCAGCAGACTCGGCAGGGGGCCCATCTCCTACGAGCAGTACTTC. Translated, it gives CASRLGRGPISYEQYF.